The subject of this entry is one TCR beta chain. The data were taken from a study of blood T cell repertoires in COVID-19. The overall study: The origin of the acute and convalescent COVID-19 samples was the United States, Italy and Spain. T cells, B-cell-depleted T cells, or PBMCs provided the cDNA or gDNA that served as material.

Study processing details: It was from reference gene primer amplification that nucleated cell counts were estimated. Method: immunoSEQ multiplex PCR; TCRdb's copy keeps in-frame clones and lacks some. Clone size and the V and J calls come from that table; the DNA yielded D and trimming. Of some 330,000 clones listed, over 80% were seen once; the top ten hold more than 5%. V lost 2 bases, J lost 4 bases, and 5 bases stayed unmatched. The CDR3 is 14 residues long. The germline V gene has CDR1 SGHRS and CDR2 YFSETQ. Sequencing was done on a sample of PBMCs or T cells enriched from blood (not recorded which). The receptor was derived from a young man who had recovered from COVID-19. This sequence joins TRBV5-1 and TRBJ2-7; 8 nucleotides line up with TRBD1. The CDR3 here is CASSFGQGNYEQYF. DNA of the CDR3: TGCGCCAGCAGCTTTGGACAGGGTAATTACGAGCAGTACTTC.